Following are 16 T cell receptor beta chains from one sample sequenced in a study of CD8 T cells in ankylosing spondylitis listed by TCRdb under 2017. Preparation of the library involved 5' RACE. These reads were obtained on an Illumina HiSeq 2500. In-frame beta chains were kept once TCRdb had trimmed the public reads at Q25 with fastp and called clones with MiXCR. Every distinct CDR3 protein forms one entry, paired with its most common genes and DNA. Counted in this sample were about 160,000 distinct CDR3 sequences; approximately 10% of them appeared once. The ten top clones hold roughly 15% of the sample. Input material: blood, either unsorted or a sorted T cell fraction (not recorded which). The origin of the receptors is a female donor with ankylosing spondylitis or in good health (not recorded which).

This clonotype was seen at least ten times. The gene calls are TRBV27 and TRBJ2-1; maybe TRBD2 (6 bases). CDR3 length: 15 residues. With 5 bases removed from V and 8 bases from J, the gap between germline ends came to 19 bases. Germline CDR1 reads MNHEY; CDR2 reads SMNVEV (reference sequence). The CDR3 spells CASSPFSSRRDEQFF. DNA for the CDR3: TGTGCCAGCAGTCCCTTTTCGAGCAGGAGGGATGAGCAGTTCTTC.

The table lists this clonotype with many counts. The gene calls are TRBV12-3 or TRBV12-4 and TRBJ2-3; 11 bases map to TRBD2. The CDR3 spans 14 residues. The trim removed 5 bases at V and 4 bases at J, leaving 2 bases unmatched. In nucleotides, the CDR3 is TGTGCCAGCAGTACTAGCGGGAGTTCAGATACGCAGTATTTT. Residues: CASSTSGSSDTQYF.

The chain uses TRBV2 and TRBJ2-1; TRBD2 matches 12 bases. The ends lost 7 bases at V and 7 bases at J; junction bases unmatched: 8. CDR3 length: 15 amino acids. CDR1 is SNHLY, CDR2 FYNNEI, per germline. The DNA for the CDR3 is TGTGCCAGCAAGACACTAGCGGGAGGTCGGAATGAGCAGTTCTTC. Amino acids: CASKTLAGGRNEQFF.

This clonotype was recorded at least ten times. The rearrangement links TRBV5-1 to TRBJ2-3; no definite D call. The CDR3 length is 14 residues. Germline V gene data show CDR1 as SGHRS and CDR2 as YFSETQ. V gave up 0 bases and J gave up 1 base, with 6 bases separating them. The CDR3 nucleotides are TGCGCCAGCAGCTTGGAGGACGGCACAGATACGCAGTATTTT. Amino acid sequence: CASSLEDGTDTQYF.

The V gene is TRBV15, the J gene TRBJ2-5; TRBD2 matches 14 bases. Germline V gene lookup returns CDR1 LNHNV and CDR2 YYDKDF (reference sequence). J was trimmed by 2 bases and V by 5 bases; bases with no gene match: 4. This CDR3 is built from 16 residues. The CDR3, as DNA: TGTGCCACCAGCGGGACTAGCGGGAGTTTTCAAGAGACCCAGTACTTC. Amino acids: CATSGTSGSFQETQYF.

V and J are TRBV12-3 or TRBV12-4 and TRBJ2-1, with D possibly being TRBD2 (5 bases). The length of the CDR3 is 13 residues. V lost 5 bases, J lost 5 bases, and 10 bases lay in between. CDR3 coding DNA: TGTGCCAGCAGTAAAGGCGGGCACAATGAGCAGTTCTTC. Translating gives CASSKGGHNEQFF.

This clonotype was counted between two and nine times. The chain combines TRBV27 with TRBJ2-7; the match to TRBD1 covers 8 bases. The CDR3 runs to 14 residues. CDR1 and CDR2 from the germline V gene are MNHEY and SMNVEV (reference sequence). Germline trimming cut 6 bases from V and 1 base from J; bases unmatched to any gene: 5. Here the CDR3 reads CASSEGQDSYEQYF. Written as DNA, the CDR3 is TGTGCCAGCAGCGAGGGACAGGATTCCTACGAGCAGTACTTC.

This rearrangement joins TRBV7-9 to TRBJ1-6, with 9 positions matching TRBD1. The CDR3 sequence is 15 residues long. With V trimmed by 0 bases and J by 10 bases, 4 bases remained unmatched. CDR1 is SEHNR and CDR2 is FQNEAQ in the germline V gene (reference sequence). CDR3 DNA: TGTGCCAGCAGCTTAGCGACAGGGGGGAAGTCACCCCTCCACTTT. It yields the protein CASSLATGGKSPLHF.

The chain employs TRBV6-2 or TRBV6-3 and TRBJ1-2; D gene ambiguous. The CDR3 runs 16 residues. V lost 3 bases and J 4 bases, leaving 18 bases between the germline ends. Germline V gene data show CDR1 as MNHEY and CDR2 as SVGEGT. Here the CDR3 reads CASSYDGRLPFYGYTF. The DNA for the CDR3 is TGTGCCAGCAGTTATGACGGCAGACTACCCTTCTATGGCTACACCTTC.

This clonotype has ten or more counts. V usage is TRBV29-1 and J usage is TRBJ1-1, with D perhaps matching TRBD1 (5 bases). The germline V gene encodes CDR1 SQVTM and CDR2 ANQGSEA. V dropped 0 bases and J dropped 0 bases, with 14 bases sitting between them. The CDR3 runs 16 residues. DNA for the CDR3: TGCAGCGTTGAAGACGGGGGGAGCGGCATGAACACTGAAGCTTTCTTT. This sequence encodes CSVEDGGSGMNTEAFF.

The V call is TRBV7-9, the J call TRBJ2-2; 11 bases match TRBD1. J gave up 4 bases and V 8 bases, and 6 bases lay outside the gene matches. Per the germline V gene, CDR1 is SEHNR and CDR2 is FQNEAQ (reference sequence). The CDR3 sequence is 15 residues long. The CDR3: CASLGTGGSTGELFF. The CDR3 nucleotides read TGTGCCAGCCTCGGGACAGGGGGGAGCACCGGGGAGCTGTTTTTT.

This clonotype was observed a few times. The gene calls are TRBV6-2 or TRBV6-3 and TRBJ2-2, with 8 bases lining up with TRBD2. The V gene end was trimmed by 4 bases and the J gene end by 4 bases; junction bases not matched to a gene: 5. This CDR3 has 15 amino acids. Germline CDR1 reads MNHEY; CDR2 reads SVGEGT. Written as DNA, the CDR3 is TGTGCCAGCAGTTGGGCTAGCGGGTCCACCGGGGAGCTGTTTTTT. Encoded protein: CASSWASGSTGELFF.

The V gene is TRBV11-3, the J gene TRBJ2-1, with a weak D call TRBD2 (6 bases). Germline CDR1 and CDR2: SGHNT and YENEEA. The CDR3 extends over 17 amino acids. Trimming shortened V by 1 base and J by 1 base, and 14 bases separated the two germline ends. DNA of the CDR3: TGTGCCAGCAGCTTAGGGGGAGGCCGGGGGTCCTACAATGAGCAGTTCTTC. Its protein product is CASSLGGGRGSYNEQFF.

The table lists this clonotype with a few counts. The CDR3 spells CSARAGASTDTQYF. CDR3 nucleotides: TGCAGTGCTAGAGCCGGGGCTAGCACAGATACGCAGTATTTT. J is TRBJ2-3 and V is TRBV20-1; D might be TRBD1 or TRBD2, each matching 5 bases. Germline loops: CDR1 DFQATT, CDR2 SNEGSKA (reference sequence). V lost 1 base, J lost 0 bases, and 8 bases lay in between. The length of the CDR3 is 14 residues.

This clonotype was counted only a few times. The CDR3 DNA reads as TGTGCCAGCAGCGCCCGACTACGGACTAGCTCCTACGAGCAGTACTTC. Residues: CASSARLRTSSYEQYF. The chain combines TRBV9 with TRBJ2-7; 7 bases line up with TRBD2. Germline assignment: CDR1 SGDLS and CDR2 YYNGEE. Unmatched junction bases numbered 9, after V lost 3 bases and J lost 0 bases. This CDR3 is 16 amino acids long.

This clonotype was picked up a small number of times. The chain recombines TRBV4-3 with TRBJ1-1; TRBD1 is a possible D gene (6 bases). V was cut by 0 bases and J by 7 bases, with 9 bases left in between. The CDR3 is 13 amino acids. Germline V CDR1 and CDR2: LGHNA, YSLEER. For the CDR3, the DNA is TGCGCCAGCAGCCAAGAGAGACAGGTTGAAGCTTTCTTT. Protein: CASSQERQVEAFF.